This T cell receptor beta chain originates from a study of identical twins. Study-level results: It was cross-sectional statistical analysis, not following the same donors, that the conclusions relied on. With abundant cord blood beta clonotypes, insertions were fewer; memory repertoires showed no such pattern. With beta out-of-frame sequences, excess sharing by twins was weaker.

This clonotype turned up a few times. Antigen: not known. Addition of a universal primer site occurred through template switching, and cDNA carried unique molecular identifiers. TCRdb processed the 5' RACE reads anew with MiXCR; each CDR3 protein has one entry. The sample records about 490,000 distinct CDR3 sequences, roughly 15% being singletons. Per the germline V gene, CDR1 is SQVTM and CDR2 is ANQGSEA. The V and J ends lost 4 bases and 2 bases respectively, with 12 bases between them. The CDR3 contains 14 residues. This sample also appeared in a second study, on yellow fever vaccine responses in identical twins.

The sample consisted of CD4+ T cells sorted from blood. The chain recombines TRBV29-1 with TRBJ1-5; D unclear. This clonotype was sampled from a woman aged 18-29 years in good health. The CDR3 bases are TGCAGCGTTGCCCCCGACGGTGGCAATCAGCCCCAGCATTTT. Its translation: CSVAPDGGNQPQHF.